Listed below are T cell receptor beta chains from one sample, sequenced in a study of T-cell memory formation after mild COVID-19. TCRdb re-called the 5' RACE reads with MiXCR, one entry per CDR3 protein. The sample lists 500,000 to 650,000 distinct CDR3 sequences, about a fifth occurring once. Sequencing was done on a sample of PBMCs or a T cell subset sorted from them (not recorded which). The receptor set was obtained from an adult woman who had mild COVID-19 (a few samples of this study predate the infection). Cell type and time point are not known. The CDR3 runs from the conserved cysteine through the conserved F or W.

V gene	J gene	CDR3 protein
TRBV11-3	TRBJ2-1	CASSLDGRLVIRREFHNEQFF
TRBV15	TRBJ2-5	CATSRGGQKETQYF
TRBV4-1	TRBJ1-1	CASSPRWTENTEAFF
TRBV18	TRBJ1-1	CASSPRQDTEAFF
TRBV15	TRBJ1-5	CATSRVSVGQGLYSNQPQHF
TRBV7-2	TRBJ2-1	CASSLQTRPGLF
TRBV6-5	TRBJ2-3	CASSYSGSLAGPDTQYF
TRBV29-1	TRBJ1-1	CSNERDTNTEAFF
TRBV7-9	TRBJ2-3	CASSYGMGQGWGTDTQYF
TRBV5-4	TRBJ2-5	CASSLRTSGRLETQYF
TRBV4-1	TRBJ1-2	CASSVPGAVYGYTF
TRBV9	TRBJ2-3	CASSQLAGRGTDTQYF
TRBV3-1	TRBJ1-1	CASSPPSRITEAFF
TRBV12-5	TRBJ2-5	CASGLVEETQYF
TRBV24-1	TRBJ1-2	CATSDLRATNYGYTF
TRBV20-1	TRBJ1-1	CSARTPQGNTEAFF
TRBV4-1	TRBJ2-3	CASSQVPLAGGDTQYF